One and the same sample provided the 5 T cell receptor beta chains below, sequenced in a study of blood T cells in healthy people across ages (dated by TCRdb to about 2015). The library was built by means of 5' RACE. A second PCR of about 6 to 11 cycles was performed with a sample-barcoded 5' primer and a J-beta primer mix. The raw public reads went through TCRdb reprocessing: fastp at Q25, MiXCR clone calling, in-frame beta chains kept. All rows with the same CDR3 protein become a single entry with the most common DNA and genes. This sample comprises 1.8 million or so distinct CDR3 sequences, approximately 39% of them detected only once. The top ten constitute about 23% of the sample. The specimen sequenced was blood. These receptors all stem from a human donor in good health.

A few counts support this clonotype. The chain joins TRBV6-2 or TRBV6-3 to TRBJ1-5; the D is unclear. Germline CDR1 MNHEY, CDR2 SVGEGT. The V gene lost 2 bases and the J gene lost 0 bases, with 5 bases spanning the gap. The CDR3 totals 14 residues. CDR3 sequence reads: CASSYTSSNQPQHF. CDR3 bases: TGTGCCAGCAGTTACACCTCTAGCAATCAGCCCCAGCATTTT.

V is TRBV5-4 and J is TRBJ2-5, with 8 positions matching TRBD2. This CDR3 is built from 15 residues. V trimming: 4 bases; J trimming: 4 bases; junction bases outside the gene matches: 9. Germline V gene sequence: CDR1 SGHNT, CDR2 YYREEE (reference sequence). CDR3 sequence reads: CASSPGGGHGETQYF. The DNA of the CDR3 is TGTGCCAGCAGCCCCGGGGGGGGGCATGGAGAGACCCAGTACTTC.

This clonotype was seen a few times. The V and J genes are TRBV4-2 and TRBJ2-4; D remains unclear. The V and J ends lost 4 bases and 8 bases respectively, with 12 bases between them. This CDR3 contains 13 residues. CDR1 is LGHNA, CDR2 YNFKEQ, per germline. In DNA form, the CDR3 reads TGTGCCAGCAGCCTATATTATGGTGACATTCAGTACTTC. Translation: CASSLYYGDIQYF.

This clonotype was found a few times. The chain carries TRBV9 and TRBJ1-2, with D possibly being TRBD1 (5 bases). CDR1 is SGDLS, CDR2 YYNGEE, per germline. This CDR3 spans 12 amino acids. V was pared by 6 bases and J by 6 bases, with 12 bases between. Here the CDR3 reads CASTDSRDGYTF. Written as DNA, the CDR3 is TGTGCCAGCACAGACAGCAGGGATGGCTACACCTTC.

This clonotype showed up just a few times. This chain joins TRBV24-1 and TRBJ1-2, with D tentatively TRBD1 (6 bases). The ends were cut back, 5 bases at V and 2 bases at J, with 14 bases in the middle. The CDR3 runs to 15 residues. CDR1 KGHDR and CDR2 SFDVKD come from the germline V gene. CDR3 bases: TGTGCCACCAGTGGCATACAGGGAGTCAACTATGGCTACACCTTC. It yields the protein CATSGIQGVNYGYTF.